The 18 T cell receptor beta chains below come from one sample, sequenced in a study of T-cell reconstitution after alpha-beta-depleted transplantation in children. For TCRbeta, the library was prepared with unique molecular identifiers. One entry per CDR3 protein, called by TCRdb with MiXCR from the PCR reads. This sample carries about 640,000 distinct CDR3 sequences, approximately 12% of them seen once, and the ten largest clones take over 2%. Sequenced here: PBMCs, mostly from graft donor cells, sampled 360 days after TCRalphabeta/CD19-depleted stem cell transplant. Every receptor here comes from a male patient aged 5 to 17 who had a stem cell transplant for acute myeloid leukemia, so the T cells may come from the graft donor.

The sample holds many counts of this clonotype. This sequence joins TRBV12-3 or TRBV12-4 and TRBJ2-1; D is ambiguous. The CDR3 length is 16 residues. Trimming removed 5 bases from V and 0 bases from J, with 14 bases in between. DNA of the CDR3: TGTGCCAGCAGTCTTCCCCCCTGGAACTCCTACAATGAGCAGTTCTTC. Translating gives CASSLPPWNSYNEQFF.

This clonotype was detected ten times or more. The rearrangement uses TRBV12-3 or TRBV12-4 and TRBJ2-6, with TRBD1 identical over 7 bases. The CDR3 is made up of 16 amino acids. Trimming at V came to 5 bases and at J to 0 bases, leaving 4 bases not matched to a gene. The CDR3 is CASSGTAVSGANVLTF. The CDR3 DNA is TGTGCCAGCAGTGGGACAGCAGTCTCTGGGGCCAACGTCCTGACTTTC.

The gene calls are TRBV28 and TRBJ2-7; maybe TRBD2 (5 bases). Germline CDR1 MDHEN, CDR2 SYDVKM. Trimming cost V 8 bases and J 2 bases, with 13 bases left between them. CDR3 length: 13 residues. The CDR3 DNA is TGTGCCAGCGGAATGGGAGTCCCCTACGAGCAGTACTTC. Encoded protein: CASGMGVPYEQYF.

This clonotype was found a few times. CDR3 DNA sequence: TGCGCCAGCAGCTTGGCCCGCCCAGCACCGAGCTCCTACAATGAGCAGTTCTTC. This sequence encodes CASSLARPAPSSYNEQFF. This chain joins TRBV5-1 and TRBJ2-1; D remains ambiguous. V lost 0 bases to trimming and J lost 0 bases, with 16 bases between them. The CDR3 sequence is 18 residues long. Germline V lookup: CDR1 SGHRS, CDR2 YFSETQ.

This clonotype was seen at least ten times. The chain recombines TRBV4-2 with TRBJ2-1, with 7 bases that match TRBD1. Trimming at V came to 2 bases and at J to 0 bases, leaving 1 base not matched to a gene. The CDR3 consists of 15 residues. The germline V gene has CDR1 LGHNA and CDR2 YNFKEQ. The CDR3 DNA is TGTGCCAGCAGCCAACGGGACAGCTCCTACAATGAGCAGTTCTTC. As protein: CASSQRDSSYNEQFF.

This clonotype was seen many times. This chain links TRBV4-3 with TRBJ2-3, with 13 bases fitting TRBD2. V was pared by 1 base and J by 10 bases, with 8 bases of the junction left unmatched. Per germline, CDR1 LGHNA and CDR2 YSLEER. The CDR3 is 16 amino acids. CDR3 sequence: CASSQVWTSGSEAQYF. DNA for the CDR3: TGCGCCAGCAGCCAAGTCTGGACTAGCGGGAGTGAGGCGCAGTATTTT.

This clonotype has at least ten counts. The V and J genes are TRBV28 and TRBJ2-7; D is ambiguous. Germline assignment: CDR1 MDHEN and CDR2 SYDVKM. Trimming took off 1 base at V and 4 bases at J, with 14 bases between the two ends. There are 15 residues in the CDR3. The CDR3 DNA reads TGTGCCAGCAGTTTATTAGCCTCTTGGGCTTACGAGCAGTACTTC. This encodes CASSLLASWAYEQYF.

This chain connects TRBV18 to TRBJ2-6; D is uncertain. CDR1 is KGHSH, CDR2 LQKENI, per germline. V gave up 5 bases and J gave up 7 bases, with 9 bases separating them. CDR3 length: 13 amino acids. The CDR3 protein is CASSGPPANVLTF. Here the CDR3 DNA reads TGTGCCAGCTCAGGGCCCCCCGCCAACGTCCTGACTTTC.

The chain links TRBV7-8 to TRBJ2-7; a possible D gene is TRBD1 (6 bases). Germline V gene lookup returns CDR1 SGHVS and CDR2 FQNEAQ. Trimming took off 2 bases at V and 5 bases at J, with 25 bases between the two ends. This CDR3 is built from 18 residues. As DNA, the CDR3 is TGTGCCAGCAGCTTACAGTTCAGGGGTGCGACCCAGAGGCACGAGCAGTACTTC. Protein sequence: CASSLQFRGATQRHEQYF.

This clonotype was counted many times. This chain connects TRBV27 to TRBJ2-1; TRBD1 agrees at 8 bases. Germline V gene lookup returns CDR1 MNHEY and CDR2 SMNVEV (reference sequence). The trim removed 2 bases at V and 3 bases at J, leaving 12 bases unmatched. The CDR3 runs to 18 residues. The CDR3 DNA is TGTGCCAGCAGTTTAATAACCGGGACAGGTCATTTCTACAATGAGCAGTTCTTC. Residues: CASSLITGTGHFYNEQFF.

About this clonotype: A much larger clone is a single base away; this may be a read error. The chain recombines TRBV7-4 with TRBJ2-7, with a weak D call TRBD2 (8 bases). The CDR3 is made up of 18 amino acids. Germline V CDR1 and CDR2: SGHVT, SQSDAQ. Trimming removed 8 bases from V and 4 bases from J, with 30 bases in between. CDR3 region: CASCLGGLVRLAGYEQYF. The CDR3 coding sequence is TGTGCCAGCTGTTTAGGGGGCCTAGTTCGGCTAGCGGGTTACGAGCAGTACTTC.

Only a few counts were recorded for this clonotype. V is TRBV18 and J is TRBJ1-2, with D possibly being TRBD1 (6 bases). There are 14 residues in the CDR3. CDR1 KGHSH and CDR2 LQKENI come from the germline V gene. V dropped 3 bases and J dropped 0 bases, with 8 bases sitting between them. The CDR3 protein is CASSPPGANYGYTF. The CDR3 DNA reads TGTGCCAGCTCACCCCCAGGGGCTAACTATGGCTACACCTTC.

This clonotype was seen at least ten times. V and J are TRBV27 and TRBJ2-1; TRBD2 is a possible D gene (6 bases). In germline, CDR1 is MNHEY, CDR2 SMNVEV (reference sequence). The CDR3 totals 16 residues. The V end lost 3 bases, the J end lost 6 bases, and 18 bases lay between the germline ends. The CDR3 is CASSFWAGRASNEQFF. In nucleotides, the CDR3 is TGTGCCAGCAGTTTTTGGGCGGGAAGGGCTAGCAATGAGCAGTTCTTC.

In its sample, this clonotype was seen many times. The chain couples TRBV6-1 to TRBJ2-3; 7 nucleotides agree with TRBD1. The CDR3 has 14 amino acids. After removal of 5 bases from V and 4 bases from J, the junction contained 6 bases not matched to a gene. Germline loops: CDR1 MNHNS, CDR2 SASEGT. The CDR3 nucleotides are TGTGCCAGCAGTCCGAGGGGGCCCTCAGATACGCAGTATTTT. Amino acids: CASSPRGPSDTQYF.

J is TRBJ2-3 and V is TRBV7-3, with TRBD2 matching over 11 bases. This CDR3 spans 16 amino acids. Germline V lookup: CDR1 SGHTA, CDR2 FQGTGA. The V and J ends lost 5 bases and 3 bases, in that order; junction bases with no gene match: 7. The CDR3 loop is CASSPGVAGGTDTQYF. The CDR3 bases are TGTGCCAGCAGCCCTGGAGTAGCGGGAGGGACAGATACGCAGTATTTT. The variable domain in full, with the rest retrieved from reference TRBV7-3 and TRBJ2-3, is GAGVSQTPSNKVTEKGKYVELRCDPISGHTALYWYRQSLGQGPEFLIYFQGTGAADDSGLPNDRFFAVRPEGSVSTLKIQRTERGDSAVYLCASSPGVAGGTDTQYFGPGTRLTVL.

V usage is TRBV2 and J usage is TRBJ2-3; D perhaps matches TRBD2 (6 bases). The CDR3 sequence is 14 residues long. The germline CDR1 and CDR2 sequences are SNHLY and FYNNEI. Deletions cut 5 bases from V and 3 bases from J, with 12 bases between. Here the CDR3 reads CASSQRAGTDTQYF. CDR3 DNA: TGTGCCAGCAGTCAGCGGGCGGGGACAGATACGCAGTATTTT. The variable domain in full, completed from reference TRBV2 and TRBJ2-3, reads EPEVTQTPSHQVTQMGQEVILRCVPISNHLYFYWYRQILGQKVEFLVSFYNNEISEKSEIFDDQFSVERPDGSNFTLKIRSTKLEDSAMYFCASSQRAGTDTQYFGPGTRLTVL.

This clonotype was counted between two and nine times. The rearrangement links TRBV20-1 to TRBJ2-7; D call uncertain. There are 13 residues in the CDR3. V lost 4 bases and J 2 bases, leaving 12 bases between the germline ends. The germline V gene encodes CDR1 DFQATT and CDR2 SNEGSKA (reference sequence). The CDR3 protein is CSANPDAAYEQYF. The CDR3 DNA reads as TGCAGTGCTAACCCGGACGCAGCCTACGAGCAGTACTTC.

This clonotype showed up just a few times. The chain uses TRBV5-1 and TRBJ2-7, with 10 bases lining up with TRBD2. This CDR3 has 17 amino acids. J lost 5 bases, V lost 1 base, and 12 bases had no gene match. Per germline, CDR1 SGHRS and CDR2 YFSETQ. DNA of the CDR3: TGCGCCAGCAGCTTGCTGGTAGCGGGAGGCGTAACTAACGAGCAGTACTTC. It translates to CASSLLVAGGVTNEQYF. The full variable domain, rest sourced from reference TRBV5-1 and TRBJ2-7, is KAGVTQTPRYLIKTRGQQVTLSCSPISGHRSVSWYQQTPGQGLQFLFEYFSETQRNKGNFPGRFSGRQFSNSRSEMNVSTLELGDSALYLCASSLLVAGGVTNEQYFGPGTRLTVT.